These T cell receptor beta chains were read from a single sample in a study of blood T cell repertoires in COVID-19. The protocol was immunoSEQ multiplex PCR, while the TCRdb copy is restricted to in-frame clones and leaves out a portion. The sample has some 200,000 clones, about three quarters seen once. The sequencing input was peripheral blood. Source of these receptors: a woman in her 70s with acute or convalescent COVID-19. Each CDR3 is given with its conserved first and last residue. Each record gives: V gene, J gene, CDR3 protein.

>TRBV18|TRBJ1-6
CASSPAVQGNSPLHF
>TRBV5-4|TRBJ1-4
CASSLGQGNEKLFF
>TRBV18|TRBJ1-6
CASSPGQGASSPLHF
>TRBV19|TRBJ1-3
CASRDSGAGNTIYF
>TRBV24-1|TRBJ1-1
CATSDPQGWEGAFF
>TRBV7-9|TRBJ1-2
CASSSGQGYGYTF
>TRBV5-1|TRBJ1-3
CASSLAYGTAGGGNTIYF
>TRBV2|TRBJ2-1
CASSYYNEQFF
>TRBV7-2|TRBJ2-7
CASSSDLRSSYEQYF
>TRBV5-4|TRBJ2-2
CASSRGGGPQSTGELFF
>TRBV12-3/TRBV12-4|TRBJ1-2
CASSPSGQGQKLF
>TRBV6-5|TRBJ2-6
CASSLTGSGANVLTF
>TRBV30|TRBJ2-5
CACRSSGGGETQYF
>TRBV9|TRBJ2-3
CASSPGLASTDTQYF
>TRBV5-5|TRBJ1-4
CASSNTEGEKLFF
>TRBV4-1|TRBJ1-1
CASSQYRENTEAFF
>TRBV7-2|TRBJ2-7
CASSFETGYEQYF
>TRBV10-1|TRBJ1-1
CASSERLGQRDEAFF
>TRBV27|TRBJ2-7
CASSLGSTGLYEQYF
>TRBV18|TRBJ2-5
CASSSSGLGETQYF
>TRBV6-2/TRBV6-3|TRBJ2-3
CASSLPPDTQYF
>TRBV12-3/TRBV12-4|TRBJ1-2
CASSLRLAYGYTF
>TRBV9|TRBJ1-3
CASSAQVSGESGNTIYF
>TRBV30|TRBJ2-1
CAWSAGRNSYNEQFF
>TRBV25-1|TRBJ2-4
CASSPTSGGNIQYF
>TRBV19|TRBJ1-3
CATAGVSGNTIYF
>TRBV5-1|TRBJ2-7
CASSLSPRSLTYEQYF
>TRBV18|TRBJ2-7
CASSVGELPYEQYF
>TRBV7-2|TRBJ2-3
CASSLGLGTDTQYF
>TRBV5-1|TRBJ2-5
CASSLEGGRGTQYF
>TRBV7-2|TRBJ2-1
CASRPTGTAYNEQFF
>TRBV10-3|TRBJ1-4
CAISKNSREKLFF
>TRBV3-1/TRBV3-2|TRBJ1-5
CASSLGGHRNQPQHF
>TRBV9|TRBJ2-7
CASSAAPSTGGEQYF
>TRBV19|TRBJ1-5
CASRFTGGWQPQHF